These 14 T cell receptor beta chains were all obtained from the same sample, sequenced in a study of identifying expanded T cells in peripheral blood (dated by TCRdb to between 2018 and 2020). The method was the immunoSEQ multiplex PCR assay. TCRdb mirrors the immuneACCESS table, restricted to in-frame sequences. Some clones are absent from its copies; in checked studies, under half trace to an unresolved V gene, and the reason for the others is unknown. The sample yields about 89,000 clones; approximately 88% were counted once. Roughly 4% of the sample rests with the top ten. Sample: blood. These receptors came from a person between 18 and 75 years old in good health.

This rearrangement joins TRBV4-1 to TRBJ2-3; the D is unclear. V lost 0 bases, J lost 2 bases, and 12 bases lay in between. The CDR3 totals 16 residues. The germline CDR1 and CDR2 sequences are MGHRA and YSYEKL. For the CDR3, the DNA is TGCGCCAGCAGCCAAGACGTCGGCCTGGCCACAGATACGCAGTATTTT. Translating it yields CASSQDVGLATDTQYF.

This sequence joins TRBV4-3 and TRBJ2-3; D unresolved. V lost 0 bases, J lost 3 bases, and 10 bases lay in between. The CDR3 spans 15 residues. Per germline, CDR1 LGHNA and CDR2 YSLEER. CDR3 DNA sequence: TGCGCCAGCAGCCAAGAATCTCTTCCGACAGATACGCAGTATTTT. This gives the protein CASSQESLPTDTQYF.

The chain uses TRBV2 and TRBJ2-5; D possibly corresponds to TRBD2 (8 bases). The ends were cut back, 0 bases at V and 3 bases at J, with 17 bases in the middle. The germline gives CDR1 SNHLY, CDR2 FYNNEI. This CDR3 contains 17 residues. CDR3: CASSEAPGGGTEETQYF. Here the CDR3 DNA reads TGTGCCAGCAGTGAAGCGCCCGGGGGGGGGACAGAAGAGACCCAGTACTTC. Full variable domain (missing parts from reference TRBV2 and TRBJ2-5): EPEVTQTPSHQVTQMGQEVILRCVPISNHLYFYWYRQILGQKVEFLVSFYNNEISEKSEIFDDQFSVERPDGSNFTLKIRSTKLEDSAMYFCASSEAPGGGTEETQYFGPGTRLLVL.

The chain couples TRBV28 to TRBJ2-7, with TRBD1 matching 8 bases. Germline V gene lookup returns CDR1 MDHEN and CDR2 SYDVKM. There are 15 residues in the CDR3. V was pared by 9 bases and J by 2 bases, with 12 bases of the junction left unmatched. This CDR3 is CASNPTGTGTYEQYF. The CDR3 DNA follows: TGTGCCAGTAACCCCACCGGGACAGGCACCTACGAGCAGTACTTC.

The rearrangement joins TRBV4-1 to TRBJ2-1, with TRBD2 identical over 8 bases. CDR3 length: 18 amino acids. V lost 0 bases, J lost 7 bases, and 14 bases stayed unmatched. Germline CDR1 and CDR2: MGHRA and YSYEKL. The CDR3 coding sequence is TGCGCCAGCAGCCAAGAATTTCGGGGGGGAGGTGTCGGGAATGAGCAGTTCTTC. This encodes CASSQEFRGGGVGNEQFF.

The chain combines TRBV28 with TRBJ1-5, with TRBD1 as a possible D gene (6 bases). This CDR3 spans 15 amino acids. Trimming took off 6 bases at V and 5 bases at J, with 17 bases between the two ends. Germline loops: CDR1 MDHEN, CDR2 SYDVKM. The CDR3 here is CASSPGGGAYQPQHF. The CDR3 DNA reads TGTGCCAGCAGCCCCGGGGGGGGCGCATATCAGCCCCAGCATTTT.

The rearrangement uses TRBV27 and TRBJ2-7; 10 nucleotides line up with TRBD1. Per the germline V gene, CDR1 is MNHEY and CDR2 is SMNVEV (reference sequence). V was pared by 4 bases and J by 5 bases, with 8 bases of the junction left unmatched. This CDR3 has 15 amino acids. The CDR3 coding sequence is TGTGCCAGCAGTTCGCCGGGACAGGGGTGGGACGAGCAGTACTTC. It translates to CASSSPGQGWDEQYF.

V usage is TRBV15 and J usage is TRBJ1-3, with D possibly TRBD1 on 5 matching bases. Germline values: CDR1 LNHNV, CDR2 YYDKDF (reference sequence). Trimming shortened V by 0 bases and J by 2 bases, and 14 bases separated the two germline ends. The CDR3 consists of 17 residues. DNA for the CDR3: TGTGCCACCAGCAGAGATACGACATGGGGGACTGGAAACACCATATATTTT. Amino acid sequence: CATSRDTTWGTGNTIYF.

The V gene is TRBV30, the J gene TRBJ2-6; D is ambiguous. The CDR3 covers 13 residues. Deletions cut 1 base from V and 4 bases from J, with 5 bases between. CDR1 and CDR2 from the germline V gene are GTSNPN and SVGIG (reference sequence). CDR3 sequence (DNA): TGTGCCTGGAGTGAGGTCGGGGCCAACGTCCTGACTTTC. It is translated as CAWSEVGANVLTF. The complete variable domain, with remaining parts taken from reference TRBV30 and TRBJ2-6, reads SQTIHQWPATLVQPVGSPLSLECTVEGTSNPNLYWYRQAAGRGLQLLFYSVGIGQISSEVPQNLSASRPQDRQFILSSKKLLLSDSGFYLCAWSEVGANVLTFGAGSRLTVL.

The chain combines TRBV7-8 with TRBJ2-4; D remains ambiguous. This CDR3 spans 14 amino acids. Germline values: CDR1 SGHVS, CDR2 FQNEAQ. Trimming removed 0 bases from V and 1 base from J, with 4 bases in between. CDR3 nucleotide sequence: TGTGCCAGCAGCTTAGCGGGCGCCAAAAACATTCAGTACTTC. It codes for CASSLAGAKNIQYF.

The chain links TRBV10-3 to TRBJ1-1, with TRBD1 matching over 8 bases. The CDR3 runs 14 residues. Trimming at V came to 6 bases and at J to 1 base, leaving 4 bases not matched to a gene. Germline V lookup: CDR1 ENHRY, CDR2 SYGVKD. CDR3 nucleotide sequence: TGTGCCATCAGGCCAGGGGGCAGGAACACTGAAGCTTTCTTT. It encodes CAIRPGGRNTEAFF.

V and J are TRBV7-2 and TRBJ2-3, with D tentatively TRBD2 (6 bases). CDR1 SGHTA and CDR2 FQGNSA come from the germline V gene. The V and J ends lost 0 bases and 0 bases respectively, with 7 bases between them. CDR3 size: 15 residues. CDR3: CASSLASGSTDTQYF. As DNA, the CDR3 is TGTGCCAGCAGCTTAGCTAGCGGTAGCACAGATACGCAGTATTTT.

The chain has TRBV28 and TRBJ1-5; D remains ambiguous. The CDR3 runs to 12 residues. V was clipped by 11 bases and J by 0 bases, with 8 bases between them. Germline V CDR1 and CDR2: MDHEN, SYDVKM. The CDR3 region has the DNA TGTGCCGGTAGAAATAGCAATCAGCCCCAGCATTTT. Protein sequence: CAGRNSNQPQHF. Supplemented by reference TRBV28 and TRBJ1-5, the full variable domain reads DVKVTQSSRYLVKRTGEKVFLECVQDMDHENMFWYRQDPGLGLRLIYFSYDVKMKEKGDIPEGYSVSREKKERFSLILESASTNQTSMYLCAGRNSNQPQHFGDGTRLSIL.

This chain links TRBV5-1 with TRBJ1-4; TRBD1 aligns across 8 bases. Unmatched junction bases numbered 7, after V lost 5 bases and J lost 7 bases. Germline V gene lookup returns CDR1 SGHRS and CDR2 YFSETQ. CDR3 length: 14 residues. The CDR3 sequence is CASSSGGAGEKLFF. CDR3 DNA sequence: TGCGCCAGCAGTTCAGGGGGCGCGGGTGAAAAACTGTTTTTT.